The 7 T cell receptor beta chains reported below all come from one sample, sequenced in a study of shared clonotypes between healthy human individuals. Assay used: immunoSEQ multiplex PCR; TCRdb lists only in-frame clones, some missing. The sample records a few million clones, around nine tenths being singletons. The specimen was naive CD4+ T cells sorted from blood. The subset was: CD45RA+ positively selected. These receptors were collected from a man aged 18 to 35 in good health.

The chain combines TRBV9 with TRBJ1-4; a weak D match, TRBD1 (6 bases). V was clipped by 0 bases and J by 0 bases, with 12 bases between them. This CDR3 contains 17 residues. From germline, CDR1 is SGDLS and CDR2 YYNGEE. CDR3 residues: CASSVGRTEATNEKLFF. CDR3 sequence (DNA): TGTGCCAGCAGCGTAGGTAGGACAGAGGCAACTAATGAAAAACTGTTTTTT.

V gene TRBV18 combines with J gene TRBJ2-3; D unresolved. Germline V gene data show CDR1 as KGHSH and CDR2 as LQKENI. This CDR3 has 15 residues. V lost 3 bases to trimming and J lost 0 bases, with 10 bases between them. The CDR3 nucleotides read TGTGCCAGCTCACCTGAAAGTTCTAGCACAGATACGCAGTATTTT. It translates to CASSPESSSTDTQYF.

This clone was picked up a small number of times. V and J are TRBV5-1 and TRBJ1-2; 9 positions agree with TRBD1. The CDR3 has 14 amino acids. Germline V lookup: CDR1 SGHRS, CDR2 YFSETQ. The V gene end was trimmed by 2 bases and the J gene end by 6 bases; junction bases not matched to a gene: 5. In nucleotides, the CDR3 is TGCGCCAGCAGCTTACGGACAGGGGATGATGGCTACACCTTC. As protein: CASSLRTGDDGYTF.

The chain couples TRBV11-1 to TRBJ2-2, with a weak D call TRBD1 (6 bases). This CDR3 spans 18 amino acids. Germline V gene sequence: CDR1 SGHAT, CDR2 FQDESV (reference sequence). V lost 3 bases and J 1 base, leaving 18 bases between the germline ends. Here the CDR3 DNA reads TGTGCCAGCAGCTTCCCCCGGGCCGGACAGAGGAACACCGGGGAGCTGTTTTTT. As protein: CASSFPRAGQRNTGELFF.

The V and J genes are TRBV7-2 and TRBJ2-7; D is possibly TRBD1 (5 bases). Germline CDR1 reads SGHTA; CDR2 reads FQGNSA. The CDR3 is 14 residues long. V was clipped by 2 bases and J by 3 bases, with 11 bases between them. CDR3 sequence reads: CASSLSTAIYEQYF. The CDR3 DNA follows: TGTGCCAGCAGCTTATCGACAGCCATCTACGAGCAGTACTTC.

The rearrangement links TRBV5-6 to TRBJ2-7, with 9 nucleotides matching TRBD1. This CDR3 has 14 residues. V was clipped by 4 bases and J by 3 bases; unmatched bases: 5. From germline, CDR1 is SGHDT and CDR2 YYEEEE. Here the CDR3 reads CASSGGTGFYEQYF. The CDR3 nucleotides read TGTGCCAGCAGCGGCGGGACAGGGTTCTACGAGCAGTACTTC.

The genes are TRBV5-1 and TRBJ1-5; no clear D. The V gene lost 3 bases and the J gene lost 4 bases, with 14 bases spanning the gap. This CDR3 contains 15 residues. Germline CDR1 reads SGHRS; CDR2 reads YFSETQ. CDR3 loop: CASSYDGLINQPQHF. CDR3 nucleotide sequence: TGCGCCAGCAGCTACGACGGACTAATTAATCAGCCCCAGCATTTT.